This TCR beta chain came from a study of blood T cell repertoires in COVID-19. Background on the study: The United States, Italy and Spain supplied acute and convalescent COVID-19 samples.

Clones were read by immunoSEQ multiplex PCR, and TCRdb kept only the in-frame ones, dropping some. The data hold some 69,000 clones, with 65% to 85% observed a single time. CDR1 MNHEY and CDR2 SVGEGT come from the germline V gene. The CDR3 has 16 amino acids. V was clipped by 5 bases and J by 0 bases, with 11 bases between them. The V call is TRBV6-2 or TRBV6-3, the J call TRBJ2-6; D may be TRBD2 (6 bases). This clonotype originated in a man between 60 and 70 years old with acute or convalescent COVID-19. The sequenced sample consisted of peripheral blood. The CDR3 coding sequence is TGTGCCAGCAGTCGGGGAGGAAGCTCTGGGGCCAACGTCCTGACTTTC. Residues: CASSRGGSSGANVLTF.